This T cell receptor beta chain derives from a study of OX40 agonist ivuxolimab in advanced cancers. In the study overall: Every 2 weeks, ivuxolimab was infused into the patients intravenously at between 0.01 and 10 mg/kg. The dose-escalation group included hepatocellular carcinoma, melanoma, renal cell carcinoma and head and neck cancer. Cohort: 75% to 90% men, mean age 60, aged roughly 23 to 90.

Data came from immunoSEQ multiplex PCR; TCRdb stores just in-frame clones and leaves some out. The table records 42,000 or so clones, 70% to 85% of them present only once. CDR3 length: 12 residues. CDR1 MNHEY and CDR2 SVGAGI come from the germline V gene. Losses at the gene ends were 5 bases for V and 15 bases for J; bases not matched to a gene: 8. The sequencing here drew on CD4+ or CD8+ T cells sorted from blood, taken in a trial of the OX40 agonist ivuxolimab. The clonotype was recovered from an adult with an advanced solid tumor such as melanoma, head and neck, liver or kidney cancer. The chain joins TRBV6-5 to TRBJ2-1; the match to TRBD1 covers 9 bases. CDR3 sequence: CASSPTGGGWFF. Written as DNA, the CDR3 is TGTGCCAGCAGTCCCACAGGGGGCGGGTGGTTCTTC.